Listed below are T cell receptor beta chains from one sample, sequenced in a study of OX40 agonist ivuxolimab in advanced cancers. Repertoires were generated with immunoSEQ multiplex PCR, while TCRdb's copy carries only in-frame clones and drops some. Found here are tens of thousands of clones, 85% to 90% of them singletons; the top ten hold 12%. The specimen was CD4+ or CD8+ T cells sorted from blood, collected in a trial of the OX40 agonist ivuxolimab. Source of these receptors: an adult with an advanced solid tumor such as melanoma, head and neck, liver or kidney cancer. Each CDR3 is given with its conserved first and last residue. D genes are given only for firm matches. For some rows the clone size is stated as once, few or many, or as a class when expanded; others skip it.

cdr3_length | j_call | d_call | v_call | clone_size | cdr3_aa | cdr3_nt
13 | TRBJ2-1 | - | TRBV7-8 | - | CASSFRLGNEQFF | TGTGCCAGCAGCTTTCGCTTAGGTAATGAGCAGTTCTTC
12 | TRBJ1-1 | - | TRBV19 | - | CASSQGPYEAFF | TGTGCCAGTAGTCAGGGCCCCTATGAAGCTTTCTTT
13 | TRBJ1-1 | - | TRBV7-3 | - | CASSSGPSTEAFF | TGTGCCAGCAGCTCTGGGCCGAGCACTGAAGCTTTCTTT
17 | TRBJ1-1 | TRBD1 | TRBV13 | - | CASSSLGGGGVYTEAFF | TGTGCCAGCAGTTCCTTAGGGGGCGGAGGGGTATACACTGAAGCTTTCTTT
17 | TRBJ2-2 | - | TRBV7-9 | - | CASSLVGRTFNTGELFF | TGTGCCAGCAGCTTAGTTGGACGGACATTTAACACCGGGGAGCTGTTTTTT
14 | TRBJ2-7 | TRBD2 | TRBV7-6 | - | CASSLGQGGYEQYF | TGTGCCAGCAGCTTAGGTCAGGGAGGGTACGAGCAGTACTTC
15 | TRBJ1-1 | TRBD1 | TRBV27 | - | CASSPHRGQGTEAFF | TGTGCCAGCTCCCCCCACAGGGGGCAAGGCACTGAAGCTTTCTTT
14 | TRBJ2-7 | TRBD1 | TRBV27 | - | CASSLTGATYEQYF | TGTGCCAGCAGTTTAACAGGGGCTACCTACGAGCAGTACTTC
14 | TRBJ2-7 | - | TRBV27 | - | CASSYSGHINEQYF | TGTGCCAGCAGTTACTCGGGACATATAAACGAGCAGTACTTC
14 | TRBJ2-3 | TRBD2 | TRBV19 | - | CASETSGSTDTQYF | TGTGCCAGTGAGACTAGCGGGAGTACAGATACGCAGTATTTT
15 | TRBJ2-3 | TRBD2 | TRBV7-9 | - | CASSDPGTSGGTQYF | TGTGCCAGCAGCGACCCCGGGACTAGTGGCGGTACGCAGTATTTT
14 | TRBJ2-3 | - | TRBV6-1 | - | CASSEPRVPDTQYF | TGTGCCAGCAGTGAACCTAGGGTTCCAGATACGCAGTATTTT
16 | TRBJ2-5 | TRBD1 | TRBV2 | - | CASSERTGPPIETQYF | TGTGCCAGCAGTGAAAGGACAGGACCTCCGATTGAGACCCAGTACTTC
14 | TRBJ2-1 | - | TRBV6-5 | few | CASSYSSLSNEQFF | TGTGCCAGCAGTTACTCTTCGCTAAGCAATGAGCAGTTCTTC
17 | TRBJ2-2 | - | TRBV5-1 | - | CASSNPRDTPNTGELFF | TGCGCCAGCAGCAATCCCCGGGACACCCCGAACACCGGGGAGCTGTTTTTT
13 | TRBJ2-7 | TRBD2 | TRBV27 | - | CASSGRRVHEQYF | TGTGCCAGCAGCGGGAGGCGAGTCCACGAGCAGTACTTC
13 | TRBJ1-1 | - | TRBV9 | once | CASSLRGATEAFF | TGTGCCAGCAGCTTACGGGGGGCTACTGAAGCTTTCTTT
15 | TRBJ1-1 | TRBD1 | TRBV15 | once | CATSRGWIQGTSAFF | TGTGCCACCAGCAGAGGGTGGATACAGGGGACCTCAGCTTTCTTT
14 | TRBJ2-7 | - | TRBV5-1 | - | CASSLAGFSYEQYF | TGCGCCAGCAGCTTGGCCGGATTCTCCTACGAGCAGTACTTC
15 | TRBJ2-5 | - | TRBV9 | many | CASSVTGRAKETQYF | TGTGCCAGCAGCGTAACGGGACGAGCTAAAGAGACCCAGTACTTC
12 | TRBJ1-4 | TRBD1 | TRBV27 | - | CASSQTGGRLFF | TGTGCCAGCAGTCAGACAGGGGGCAGACTGTTTTTT
15 | TRBJ2-3 | TRBD2 | TRBV5-1 | - | CASSLGAGGTDTQYF | TGCGCCAGCAGCTTGGGTGCGGGAGGAACAGATACGCAGTATTTT
13 | TRBJ2-7 | - | TRBV9 | - | CASSETPSYEQYF | TGTGCCAGCAGCGAGACCCCCTCCTACGAGCAGTACTTC
12 | TRBJ2-1 | - | TRBV6-5 | - | CASSYSLNEQFF | TGTGCCAGCAGTTACTCTTTGAATGAGCAGTTCTTC
16 | TRBJ2-1 | TRBD2 | TRBV27 | - | CASSFLLAGGVDEQFF | TGTGCCAGCAGTTTCCTACTAGCGGGGGGCGTCGATGAGCAGTTCTTC
11 | TRBJ2-1 | - | TRBV11-2 | - | CASSDSREQFF | TGTGCCAGCAGCGATAGTCGTGAGCAGTTCTTC
17 | TRBJ2-1 | TRBD2 | TRBV28 | - | CASSLPPGTRVRNEQFF | TGTGCCAGCAGTTTACCGCCCGGGACTAGGGTTCGGAATGAGCAGTTCTTC
12 | TRBJ2-7 | - | TRBV12-5 | - | CASGLGRHEQYF | TGTGCTAGTGGTTTGGGTCGGCACGAGCAGTACTTC
15 | TRBJ2-3 | - | TRBV27 | once | CASSWIGGGTDTQYF | TGTGCCAGCAGTTGGATAGGTGGAGGCACAGATACGCAGTATTTT
14 | TRBJ2-3 | - | TRBV27 | - | CASSLASPEDTQYF | TGTGCCAGCAGTTTAGCTTCTCCTGAGGATACGCAGTATTTT
14 | TRBJ2-5 | TRBD2 | TRBV27 | - | CASSPGGIQETQYF | TGTGCCAGCAGTCCGGGGGGGATCCAAGAGACCCAGTACTTC
18 | TRBJ2-1 | TRBD2 | TRBV4-1 | - | CASSLRTSGGSSYNEQFF | TGCGCCAGCAGCCTTCGGACTAGCGGGGGGAGCTCCTACAATGAGCAGTTCTTC
12 | TRBJ2-7 | - | TRBV27 | - | CASRADNGEQYF | TGTGCCAGCCGCGCTGACAATGGCGAGCAGTACTTC
13 | TRBJ1-1 | - | TRBV4-1 | few | CASSQESGDEAFF | TGCGCCAGCAGCCAAGAAAGTGGGGATGAAGCTTTCTTT
13 | TRBJ1-1 | TRBD1 | TRBV25-1 | - | CASHRGGGTEAFF | TGTGCCAGTCACAGGGGTGGAGGCACTGAAGCTTTCTTT
13 | TRBJ1-1 | - | TRBV5-1 | once | CASSSPLNTEAFF | TGCGCCAGCAGCTCTCCCTTGAACACTGAAGCTTTCTTT
14 | TRBJ1-1 | - | TRBV7-9 | - | CASSQGLKNTEAFF | TGTGCCAGCAGCCAGGGACTGAAGAACACTGAAGCTTTCTTT
14 | TRBJ1-1 | TRBD1 | TRBV5-1 | - | CASRYSTGDTEAFF | TGCGCCAGCAGATACAGCACAGGGGACACTGAAGCTTTCTTT
16 | TRBJ1-4 | - | TRBV6-1 | - | CASSEALGRLNEKLFF | TGTGCCAGCAGTGAAGCCCTGGGGCGGTTAAATGAAAAACTGTTTTTT
14 | TRBJ2-7 | - | TRBV27 | - | CASSLGGSSYEQYF | TGTGCCAGCAGTTTAGGTGGCAGCTCCTACGAGCAGTACTTC
16 | TRBJ2-1 | TRBD2 | TRBV6-4 | once | CASSDSVGGGYNEQFF | TGTGCCAGCAGTGACTCGGTTGGCGGGGGTTACAATGAGCAGTTCTTC
15 | TRBJ2-5 | - | TRBV28 | - | CASSPYSAYGETQYF | TGTGCCAGCAGTCCGTACTCCGCATACGGGGAGACCCAGTACTTC
11 | TRBJ2-7 | - | TRBV27 | once | CASSLFGVQYF | TGTGCCAGCAGCCTCTTCGGTGTCCAGTACTTC
15 | TRBJ2-1 | TRBD2 | TRBV7-3 | once | CASSPLAGGYNEQFF | TGTGCCAGCAGTCCGCTAGCGGGAGGATACAATGAGCAGTTCTTC
16 | TRBJ2-5 | - | TRBV7-9 | - | CASSRYRDQERETQYF | TGTGCCAGCAGCCGTTACCGGGACCAGGAACGTGAGACCCAGTACTTC
20 | TRBJ2-1 | TRBD2 | TRBV4-1 | - | CASSQDWATSGSSPYNEQFF | TGCGCCAGCAGCCAAGATTGGGCCACTAGCGGGAGTTCGCCCTACAATGAGCAGTTCTTC
14 | TRBJ2-7 | - | TRBV27 | - | CASSSYMTSYEQYF | TGTGCCAGCAGTTCTTACATGACCTCCTACGAGCAGTACTTC
13 | TRBJ2-7 | TRBD2 | TRBV5-1 | - | CASSWTEREQQYF | TGCGCCAGCAGCTGGACCGAGCGGGAACAGCAGTACTTC
16 | TRBJ2-3 | TRBD2 | TRBV27 | - | CASSESGAGSPDTQYF | TGTGCCAGCAGCGAGAGCGGGGCGGGAAGCCCAGATACGCAGTATTTT
13 | TRBJ2-1 | - | TRBV6-1 | - | CASSEVSGNEQFF | TGTGCCAGCAGTGAAGTCTCGGGCAATGAGCAGTTCTTC
15 | TRBJ2-3 | - | TRBV5-4 | - | CASSFGGRGTDTQYF | TGTGCCAGCAGCTTCGGGGGGCGAGGCACAGATACGCAGTATTTT